The clone carrying this T cell receptor (beta chain) appeared a single time. Its specificity is unknown. Some clones are missing from TCRdb's copy, which holds only in-frame ones; the method was immunoSEQ multiplex PCR. The sample holds about 78,000 clones, about 95% seen once. It was the approximately 110-subject validation cohort, separate from the approximately 690-subject first cohort, to which the donors belonged. The sample originates from a study of cytomegalovirus exposure and HLA in healthy donors. Study-level findings and limits: Despite most TCR sequences being rare, some public TCRs occurred in many donors.

The J segment lost 7 bases and the V segment lost 0 bases, leaving 6 bases of the junction unmatched. The germline gives CDR1 SEHNR, CDR2 FQNEAQ (reference sequence). The CDR3 contains 16 residues. The origin of this receptor is a man in his late teens or twenties in good health and CMV-seropositive. The chain links TRBV7-9 to TRBJ2-1, with TRBD2 identical over 10 bases. The sequencing input was PBMCs. The CDR3 nucleotides are TGTGCCAGCAGCTTAGCGGGGCTAGCGGGAGTGAATGAGCAGTTCTTC. It codes for CASSLAGLAGVNEQFF.